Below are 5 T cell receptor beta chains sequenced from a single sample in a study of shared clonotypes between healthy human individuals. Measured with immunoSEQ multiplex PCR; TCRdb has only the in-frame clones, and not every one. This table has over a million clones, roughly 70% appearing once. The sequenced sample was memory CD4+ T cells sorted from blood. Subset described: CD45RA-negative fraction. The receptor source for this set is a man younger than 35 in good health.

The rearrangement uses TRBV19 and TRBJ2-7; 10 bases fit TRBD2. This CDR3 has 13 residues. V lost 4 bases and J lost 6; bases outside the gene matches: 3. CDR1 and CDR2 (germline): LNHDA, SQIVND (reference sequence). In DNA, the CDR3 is TGTGCCAGTAGTAAGCTAGCGGGGGTCGAGCAGTACTTC. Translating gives CASSKLAGVEQYF.

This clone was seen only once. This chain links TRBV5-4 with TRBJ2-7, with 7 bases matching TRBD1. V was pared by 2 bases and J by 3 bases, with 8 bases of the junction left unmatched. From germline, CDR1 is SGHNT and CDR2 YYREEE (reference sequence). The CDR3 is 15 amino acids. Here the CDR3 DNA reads TGTGCCAGCAGCTTCCGGGACAGAGGTTTCTACGAGCAGTACTTC. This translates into CASSFRDRGFYEQYF.

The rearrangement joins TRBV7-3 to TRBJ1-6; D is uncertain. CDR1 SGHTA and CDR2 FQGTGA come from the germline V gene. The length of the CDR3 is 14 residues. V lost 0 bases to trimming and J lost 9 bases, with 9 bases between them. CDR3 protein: CASSLTGSGSPLHF. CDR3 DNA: TGTGCCAGCAGCTTAACCGGGAGCGGTTCACCCCTCCACTTT. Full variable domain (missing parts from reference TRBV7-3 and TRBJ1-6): GAGVSQTPSNKVTEKGKYVELRCDPISGHTALYWYRQSLGQGPEFLIYFQGTGAADDSGLPNDRFFAVRPEGSVSTLKIQRTERGDSAVYLCASSLTGSGSPLHFGNGTRLTVT.

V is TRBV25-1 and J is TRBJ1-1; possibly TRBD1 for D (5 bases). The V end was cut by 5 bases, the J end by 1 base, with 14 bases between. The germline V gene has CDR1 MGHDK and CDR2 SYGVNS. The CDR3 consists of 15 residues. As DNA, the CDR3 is TGTGCCAGCAGTATTTCAACAGGCCGGAACACTGAAGCTTTCTTT. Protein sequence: CASSISTGRNTEAFF.

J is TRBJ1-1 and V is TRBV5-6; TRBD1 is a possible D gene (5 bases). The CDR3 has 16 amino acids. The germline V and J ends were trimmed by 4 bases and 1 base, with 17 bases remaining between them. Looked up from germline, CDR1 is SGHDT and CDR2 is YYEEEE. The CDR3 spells CASSPITKTANTEAFF. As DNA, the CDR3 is TGTGCCAGCAGCCCAATAACAAAGACAGCGAACACTGAAGCTTTCTTT.